This entry lists 25 T cell receptor beta chains sequenced from one sample in a study of identical twins. TCRdb processed the 5' RACE reads anew with MiXCR; each CDR3 protein has one entry. The sample has 400,000 to 500,000 distinct CDR3 sequences, around 18% seen once. The sequencing input was naive T cells sorted from blood. Receptors originate from a man aged 45-60 years in good health.

This chain links TRBV6-2 or TRBV6-3 with TRBJ2-3; TRBD2 matches 10 bases. Germline V CDR1 and CDR2: MNHEY, SVGEGT. V lost 0 bases to trimming and J lost 3 bases; unmatched junction nucleotides: 9. The length of the CDR3 is 18 residues. The CDR3 loop reads CASSYSLSTSGKTDTQYF. The CDR3 nucleotides are TGTGCCAGCAGTTACTCCCTTTCTACTAGCGGGAAAACAGATACGCAGTATTTT.

The chain combines TRBV5-1 with TRBJ2-5; D may correspond to TRBD1 or TRBD2 (5 bases each). V was clipped by 4 bases and J by 5 bases, with 15 bases between them. This CDR3 region has 14 residues. Germline V gives CDR1 SGHRS, CDR2 YFSETQ. This chain's CDR3 is CASSPSFWGETQYF. The CDR3 nucleotides are TGCGCCAGCAGCCCCTCTTTTTGGGGGGAGACCCAGTACTTC.

The chain employs TRBV6-2 or TRBV6-3 and TRBJ1-5; TRBD1 matches at 9 bases. The CDR3 spans 19 residues. Per the germline V gene, CDR1 is MNHEY and CDR2 is SVGEGT. J was trimmed by 3 bases and V by 0 bases; bases with no gene match: 12. The CDR3 protein is CASSYSRFGQGLPNQPQHF. The DNA of the CDR3 is TGTGCCAGCAGTTACTCGAGGTTCGGACAGGGGCTTCCCAATCAGCCCCAGCATTTT.

The chain employs TRBV20-1 and TRBJ2-7, with 8 positions matching TRBD2. J lost 1 base, V lost 0 bases, and 11 bases had no gene match. Germline CDR1 reads DFQATT; CDR2 reads SNEGSKA (reference sequence). The CDR3 length is 17 residues. Here the CDR3 DNA reads TGCAGTGCTAGAGAAGTCAGCGGGGGCTCACTATCCTACGAGCAGTACTTC. This encodes CSAREVSGGSLSYEQYF.

This CDR3 reads CASSSRDRGTETQYF. As DNA, the CDR3 is TGTGCCAGCAGCTCCCGGGACAGGGGCACGGAGACCCAGTACTTC. The V call is TRBV7-8, the J call TRBJ2-5, with 10 bases aligning to TRBD1. In germline, CDR1 is SGHVS, CDR2 FQNEAQ. This CDR3 contains 15 residues. V gave up 4 bases and J gave up 5 bases; unmatched junction bases: 7.

This clonotype was recorded many times. The chain employs TRBV6-5 and TRBJ1-2, with D hard to call. Germline CDR1 reads MNHEY; CDR2 reads SVGAGI. This CDR3 is built from 15 residues. V was pared by 1 base and J by 1 base, with 10 bases between. This CDR3 reads CASSYLGKDNYGYTF. DNA of the CDR3: TGTGCCAGCAGTTACTTAGGAAAGGATAACTATGGCTACACCTTC.

This chain connects TRBV5-1 to TRBJ2-1, with D possibly matching TRBD1 (5 bases). CDR1 is SGHRS and CDR2 is YFSETQ in the germline V gene. V was shortened by 4 bases and J by 0 bases, with 14 bases between the two germline ends. The CDR3 runs 16 residues. The CDR3 region is CASSTGQTSSYNEQFF. The CDR3 nucleotides are TGCGCCAGCAGCACAGGACAAACGAGCTCCTACAATGAGCAGTTCTTC.

The chain joins TRBV6-1 to TRBJ2-7, with a possible D match to TRBD2 (6 bases). CDR3 size: 16 residues. The germline CDR1 and CDR2 sequences are MNHNS and SASEGT. Deletions cut 5 bases from V and 1 base from J, with 18 bases between. The DNA of the CDR3 is TGTGCCAGCAGTCAAGGAGGCCGGGACTGGTCCTACGAGCAGTACTTC. It codes for CASSQGGRDWSYEQYF.

At least ten counts were recorded for this clonotype. This chain uses TRBV2 with TRBJ2-1; 7 bases line up with TRBD1. Losses at the gene ends were 4 bases for V and 8 bases for J; bases not matched to a gene: 8. This CDR3 region has 14 residues. Germline CDR1 reads SNHLY; CDR2 reads FYNNEI. CDR3 coding DNA: TGTGCCAGCAGTGTTTCGCTTCAGGGGGATGAGCAGTTCTTC. Translated, it gives CASSVSLQGDEQFF.

The chain is built from TRBV20-1 and TRBJ1-5, with 9 bases that match TRBD1. V was pared by 2 bases and J by 5 bases, with 7 bases of the junction left unmatched. CDR1 and CDR2 from the germline V gene are DFQATT and SNEGSKA (reference sequence). This CDR3 is 15 amino acids long. CDR3 DNA: TGCAGTGCTAGACCGTTCGACAGGGGGGATCAGCCCCAGCATTTT. Protein product: CSARPFDRGDQPQHF.

This chain uses TRBV4-2 with TRBJ2-2; possibly TRBD1 for D (6 bases). V gave up 2 bases and J gave up 5 bases, with 9 bases separating them. The CDR3 totals 14 residues. Per germline, CDR1 LGHNA and CDR2 YNFKEQ. The CDR3, as DNA: TGTGCCAGCAGCCAACCAGGGGATACCGGGGAGCTGTTTTTT. Its translation is CASSQPGDTGELFF.

This chain links TRBV5-1 with TRBJ1-5; D not resolved. The V end was cut by 4 bases, the J end by 5 bases, with 10 bases between. The length of the CDR3 is 13 residues. The germline V gene encodes CDR1 SGHRS and CDR2 YFSETQ. CDR3 nucleotides: TGCGCCAGCAGCGAGAGAATTGATCAGCCCCAGCATTTT. It codes for CASSERIDQPQHF.

The chain employs TRBV6-2 or TRBV6-3 and TRBJ2-7; no definite D call. V dropped 0 bases and J dropped 2 bases, with 8 bases sitting between them. CDR3 length: 14 amino acids. From germline, CDR1 is MNHEY and CDR2 SVGEGT. The CDR3: CASSYSARAYEQYF. As DNA, the CDR3 is TGTGCCAGCAGTTACTCGGCCAGAGCCTACGAGCAGTACTTC.

In its sample, this clonotype was seen a few times. The DNA for the CDR3 is TGTGCCAGCAGGGAAGCGTCGGGAGGGAACGAGCAGTACTTC. This codes for CASREASGGNEQYF. This chain uses TRBV7-9 with TRBJ2-7; 8 bases are a match to TRBD2. Trimming cost V 6 bases and J 5 bases; bases outside gene matches: 9. The CDR3 runs to 14 residues. Germline V gene lookup returns CDR1 SEHNR and CDR2 FQNEAQ (reference sequence).

This clonotype occurred many times. V and J are TRBV20-1 and TRBJ2-3; 8 bases agree with TRBD2. CDR3 length equals 14 residues. J was trimmed by 6 bases and V by 1 base; bases with no gene match: 6. Germline CDR1 and CDR2: DFQATT and SNEGSKA (reference sequence). CDR3 amino acids: CSARGGLAGDTQYF. The CDR3 nucleotides are TGCAGTGCTAGAGGGGGGCTAGCGGGCGATACGCAGTATTTT.

The J gene is TRBJ2-1, the V gene TRBV20-1, with 7 bases identical to TRBD2. The germline gives CDR1 DFQATT, CDR2 SNEGSKA (reference sequence). This CDR3 region has 19 residues. Losses at the gene ends were 6 bases for V and 0 bases for J; bases not matched to a gene: 20. CDR3 DNA: TGCAGTGCGCAGGCGGGAGCCTTGGGGGGGATCAGCTCCTACAATGAGCAGTTCTTC. Its protein is CSAQAGALGGISSYNEQFF.

This clonotype appeared many times. The chain links TRBV18 to TRBJ2-1; TRBD1 or TRBD2 may be the D gene (5 bases each). CDR3 size: 15 residues. The germline CDR1 and CDR2 sequences are KGHSH and LQKENI. The V end lost 2 bases, the J end lost 2 bases, and 10 bases lay between the germline ends. The CDR3 loop reads CASSPEGSPYNEQFF. The CDR3 DNA reads as TGTGCCAGCTCACCAGAGGGGAGCCCCTACAATGAGCAGTTCTTC.

The rearrangement joins TRBV5-6 to TRBJ2-3; D not resolved. Germline-derived CDR1 and CDR2 are SGHDT and YYEEEE. This CDR3 has 15 residues. Trimming removed 4 bases at V and 4 bases at J, with 16 bases between. The CDR3 DNA reads TGTGCCAGCAGCCCTCTAGGGCCAGAATCAGATACGCAGTATTTT. Translated: CASSPLGPESDTQYF.

CDR3 protein: CASVRETGPQETQYF. CDR3 in DNA: TGTGCCTCTGTCCGGGAGACAGGCCCTCAAGAGACCCAGTACTTC. The chain links TRBV6-2 or TRBV6-3 to TRBJ2-5; D might be TRBD1 or TRBD2, each matching 6 bases. The V and J ends lost 11 bases and 2 bases respectively, with 21 bases between them. The CDR3 covers 15 residues. Germline values: CDR1 MNHEY, CDR2 SVGEGT.

The chain combines TRBV11-1 with TRBJ2-1; 9 bases map to TRBD1. CDR1 is SGHAT, CDR2 FQDESV, per germline (reference sequence). This CDR3 contains 20 residues. V shed 1 base and J 2 bases; nucleotides not matched to a gene: 15. Here the CDR3 reads CASSLVSLPLRQGAYNEQFF. DNA for the CDR3: TGTGCCAGCAGCTTAGTCTCGCTCCCACTTCGACAGGGGGCCTACAATGAGCAGTTCTTC.

This clonotype was counted many times. The genes are TRBV12-3 or TRBV12-4 and TRBJ2-5, with D possibly being TRBD1 (5 bases). The CDR3 runs 14 residues. Trimming stripped 3 bases from V and 0 bases from J, with 8 bases between. CDR3 DNA: TGTGCCAGCAGTTTGAAGGGGTACCAAGAGACCCAGTACTTC. It codes for CASSLKGYQETQYF.

This clonotype was detected ten times or more. This chain uses TRBV12-3 or TRBV12-4 with TRBJ2-7; a weak D match, TRBD2 (6 bases). V gave up 6 bases and J gave up 0 bases, with 12 bases separating them. The CDR3 spans 14 residues. The CDR3 nucleotides read TGTGCCAGCAGCGAGGGGAGGAGCTCCTACGAGCAGTACTTC. This encodes CASSEGRSSYEQYF.

This clonotype was observed a few times. The V gene is TRBV7-9, the J gene TRBJ2-7; D is unclear. CDR1 is SEHNR, CDR2 FQNEAQ, per germline (reference sequence). Trimming pared 5 bases from V and 1 base from J, leaving 15 bases between. This CDR3 spans 15 amino acids. The CDR3 nucleotides read TGTGCCAGCAGCCCCAGTGTGGGGTGGTCCTACGAGCAGTACTTC. Its protein product is CASSPSVGWSYEQYF.

A single count supports this clonotype. This rearrangement joins TRBV18 to TRBJ1-1; D not resolved. The CDR3 sequence is 13 residues long. V lost 4 bases and J 4 bases, leaving 10 bases between the germline ends. The germline V gene has CDR1 KGHSH and CDR2 LQKENI. The CDR3 here is CASSLSRSTEAFF. Written as DNA, the CDR3 is TGTGCCAGCTCACTTTCACGGAGCACTGAAGCTTTCTTT.

This clonotype came up many times. This CDR3 is CASSSTGALNQPQHF. The CDR3 region has the DNA TGTGCCAGCAGTTCGACAGGGGCGCTCAATCAGCCCCAGCATTTT. This chain joins TRBV27 and TRBJ1-5, with 8 bases matching TRBD1. This CDR3 is built from 15 residues. J lost 3 bases, V lost 4 bases, and 5 bases had no gene match. CDR1 is MNHEY and CDR2 is SMNVEV in the germline V gene (reference sequence).